These 23 T cell receptor beta chains came from one sample sequenced in a study of response to subunit inactivated influenza vaccine. TCRdb ran MiXCR on the RT-PCR reads and lists one entry per CDR3 protein. The sample gives some 540,000 distinct CDR3 sequences, under 30% of which show up once; roughly 2.8% is in the top ten. In addition, the sample was reused for a study of T cells expressing NK-cell markers. That paper adds: Scientists made TCR beta cDNA using 5'RACE template switching with UMIs.

Sequencing was performed on CD4+ T cells sorted from PBMCs, taken less than 13 days after vaccination. Every receptor here comes from a man in his fifties who received an inactivated influenza vaccine.

There are a few counts of this clonotype. V usage is TRBV6-2 or TRBV6-3 and J usage is TRBJ2-1, with D perhaps TRBD1 (5 bases). The germline V gene encodes CDR1 MNHEY and CDR2 SVGEGT. The V and J ends lost 4 bases and 0 bases respectively, with 16 bases between them. The CDR3 spans 17 residues. Here the CDR3 reads CASSSRTLPISYNEQFF. CDR3 in DNA: TGTGCCAGCAGTTCCCGGACATTACCCATCTCCTACAATGAGCAGTTCTTC.

The rearrangement uses TRBV28 and TRBJ2-3; 8 bases map to TRBD2. Germline trimming cut 6 bases from V and 5 bases from J; bases unmatched to any gene: 10. The germline CDR1 and CDR2 sequences are MDHEN and SYDVKM. This CDR3 comprises 15 residues. The CDR3 bases are TGTGCCAGCAGCCGGGGACTAGGGAAGGGAGATACGCAGTATTTT. It is translated as CASSRGLGKGDTQYF.

This chain joins TRBV6-5 and TRBJ2-1; the D gene is possibly TRBD2 (6 bases). The germline gives CDR1 MNHEY, CDR2 SVGAGI. Trimming cost V 4 bases and J 7 bases, with 20 bases left between them. The CDR3 has 16 residues. This CDR3 reads CASSFLKTSKGNEQFF. The CDR3 DNA is TGTGCCAGCAGTTTCTTAAAGACTAGTAAGGGAAATGAGCAGTTCTTC.

The chain combines TRBV5-1 with TRBJ2-7; TRBD1 agrees at 9 bases. The CDR3 is 15 amino acids. V shed 0 bases, J shed 6 bases, and the junction held 7 bases outside the gene matches. CDR1 SGHRS and CDR2 YFSETQ come from the germline V gene. The CDR3 sequence: CASSLEVTGGLEQYF. The CDR3 DNA is TGCGCCAGCAGCTTGGAGGTGACAGGGGGTCTCGAGCAGTACTTC.

This clonotype showed up just a few times. The rearrangement joins TRBV7-9 to TRBJ2-1; no clear D gene. V shed 4 bases and J shed 0 bases, with 10 bases lying between them. Per the germline V gene, CDR1 is SEHNR and CDR2 is FQNEAQ (reference sequence). This CDR3 spans 15 amino acids. The CDR3 protein is CASSSSWSSYNEQFF. The CDR3 DNA is TGTGCCAGCAGCTCCTCCTGGAGCTCCTACAATGAGCAGTTCTTC.

This clonotype has more than one count but fewer than ten. The chain uses TRBV27 and TRBJ2-1, with D possibly matching TRBD1 (6 bases). There are 17 residues in the CDR3. The germline V and J ends were trimmed by 2 bases and 9 bases, with 23 bases remaining between them. Looked up from germline, CDR1 is MNHEY and CDR2 is SMNVEV (reference sequence). This chain's CDR3 is CASSLNPFKAGVGEQFF. The DNA of the CDR3 is TGTGCCAGCAGTTTAAACCCCTTTAAGGCAGGGGTGGGTGAGCAGTTCTTC.

V gene TRBV10-3 combines with J gene TRBJ2-2; 9 bases match TRBD2. J was trimmed by 4 bases and V by 0 bases; bases with no gene match: 3. This CDR3 is 16 amino acids long. CDR1 is ENHRY, CDR2 SYGVKD, per germline. The DNA of the CDR3 is TGTGCCATCAGTGAGTCTAGCGGGAGAGGCACCGGGGAGCTGTTTTTT. Protein sequence: CAISESSGRGTGELFF.

This clonotype appeared many times. J is TRBJ2-7 and V is TRBV5-1; D is undetermined. Germline lookup yields CDR1 SGHRS and CDR2 YFSETQ. This CDR3 is 15 amino acids long. Trimming pared 0 bases from V and 1 base from J, leaving 11 bases between. This chain's CDR3 is CASSLALGRSYEQYF. The DNA for the CDR3 is TGCGCCAGCAGCTTGGCCCTGGGCAGGTCCTACGAGCAGTACTTC.

This clonotype was detected a few times. This chain's CDR3 is CASSRSVSTDTQYF. CDR3 bases: TGTGCCAGCAGCCGTTCAGTTAGCACAGATACGCAGTATTTT. The rearrangement links TRBV7-9 to TRBJ2-3; no clear D gene. This CDR3 spans 14 amino acids. Germline CDR1 reads SEHNR; CDR2 reads FQNEAQ (reference sequence). V lost 5 bases and J 0 bases, leaving 9 bases between the germline ends.

As DNA, the CDR3 is TGTGCCAGCAGCTCCACAGGGATGAATGAAAAACTGTTTTTT. Residues: CASSSTGMNEKLFF. This sequence joins TRBV27 and TRBJ1-4, with TRBD1 as a possible D gene (6 bases). V was clipped by 6 bases and J by 5 bases, with 13 bases between them. The CDR3 runs 14 residues. Germline loops: CDR1 MNHEY, CDR2 SMNVEV (reference sequence).

This clonotype was counted only a few times. The V gene is TRBV6-2 or TRBV6-3, the J gene TRBJ2-7, with D possibly TRBD2 on 5 matching bases. Germline loops: CDR1 MNHEY, CDR2 SVGEGT. The ends were cut back, 7 bases at V and 6 bases at J, with 19 bases in the middle. There are 14 residues in the CDR3. The DNA for the CDR3 is TGTGCCAGCACCCCGGGGTTCAGCCGAGGCGAGCAGTACTTC. This translates into CASTPGFSRGEQYF.

This clonotype was observed a few times. This rearrangement joins TRBV10-2 to TRBJ1-2; D call uncertain. V was trimmed by 4 bases and J by 4 bases, leaving 10 bases between them. Germline CDR1 reads WSHSY; CDR2 reads SAAADI. There are 13 residues in the CDR3. The CDR3 loop is CASSVLAGYGYTF. CDR3 coding DNA: TGCGCCAGCAGTGTTTTGGCGGGCTATGGCTACACCTTC.

V is TRBV7-2 and J is TRBJ2-1; D gene unclear. V was trimmed by 0 bases and J by 9 bases, leaving 12 bases between them. The CDR3 totals 14 residues. Per the germline V gene, CDR1 is SGHTA and CDR2 is FQGNSA. For the CDR3, the DNA is TGTGCCAGCAGCTTAGCGCAGATGACGACTGAGCAGTTCTTC. It translates to CASSLAQMTTEQFF.

This clonotype was picked up a small number of times. The chain recombines TRBV12-3 or TRBV12-4 with TRBJ2-7; 8 bases are a match to TRBD1. V was clipped by 5 bases and J by 2 bases; unmatched bases: 8. The CDR3 is made up of 15 amino acids. In DNA, the CDR3 is TGTGCCAGCAGTCCCACAGGGGGGAAAACCTACGAGCAGTACTTC. Translated, it gives CASSPTGGKTYEQYF.

This clonotype was counted between two and nine times. The chain carries TRBV27 and TRBJ2-7, with D unresolved. The CDR3 contains 13 residues. V was cut by 5 bases and J by 3 bases, with 11 bases left in between. The germline V gene has CDR1 MNHEY and CDR2 SMNVEV (reference sequence). The CDR3 DNA reads as TGTGCCAGCAGTAGGACGAGAGACTACGAGCAGTACTTC. Its protein product is CASSRTRDYEQYF.

The chain employs TRBV10-2 and TRBJ2-7, with 11 bases aligning to TRBD2. The CDR3 has 15 residues. Per the germline V gene, CDR1 is WSHSY and CDR2 is SAAADI. V was pared by 2 bases and J by 4 bases, with 4 bases of the junction left unmatched. The CDR3 region is CASSEAGLAVYEQYF. Written as DNA, the CDR3 is TGCGCCAGCAGTGAGGCGGGACTAGCGGTATACGAGCAGTACTTC.

This rearrangement joins TRBV14 to TRBJ2-1; 12 nucleotides align to TRBD2. Per germline, CDR1 SGHDN and CDR2 FVKESK. The CDR3 has 16 residues. V lost 3 bases and J lost 6; bases outside the gene matches: 6. The CDR3 sequence: CASSHRLAGAPNEQFF. The CDR3 DNA sequence: TGTGCCAGCAGCCACCGACTAGCGGGGGCCCCCAATGAGCAGTTCTTC.

V is TRBV28 and J is TRBJ1-5; perhaps TRBD1 as D (6 bases). The V end was cut by 5 bases, the J end by 3 bases, with 14 bases between. Germline CDR1 and CDR2: MDHEN and SYDVKM. CDR3 size: 15 residues. The DNA of the CDR3 is TGTGCCAGCAGTCCCATAGGACAGAACAATCAGCCCCAGCATTTT. Protein product: CASSPIGQNNQPQHF.

The chain carries TRBV5-1 and TRBJ2-1, with TRBD2 matching over 7 bases. Germline CDR1 SGHRS, CDR2 YFSETQ. The CDR3 has 15 amino acids. V shed 0 bases, J shed 8 bases, and the junction held 8 bases outside the gene matches. Written as DNA, the CDR3 is TGCGCCAGCAGCTTGGGGGCCAGGGAGGGCCATGAGCAGTTCTTC. It codes for CASSLGAREGHEQFF.

A few counts support this clonotype. V and J are TRBV5-1 and TRBJ2-1; 11 bases agree with TRBD1. There are 16 residues in the CDR3. Germline V gene lookup returns CDR1 SGHRS and CDR2 YFSETQ. The J segment lost 4 bases and the V segment lost 3 bases, leaving 6 bases of the junction unmatched. The CDR3 here is CASSSGGTGGYNEQFF. DNA for the CDR3: TGCGCCAGCAGCTCGGGGGGGACAGGGGGATACAATGAGCAGTTCTTC.

In its sample, this clonotype was seen a few times. This chain connects TRBV12-3 or TRBV12-4 to TRBJ2-1, with D maybe TRBD2 (5 bases). The CDR3 covers 13 residues. V lost 4 bases and J lost 6, with 10 bases in between. CDR3 residues: CASSSPSFNEQFF. In nucleotides, the CDR3 is TGTGCCAGCAGTTCCCCTAGCTTCAATGAGCAGTTCTTC.

J is TRBJ1-2 and V is TRBV29-1, with D unresolved. Germline CDR1 reads SQVTM; CDR2 reads ANQGSEA. CDR3 size: 12 residues. Trimming removed 4 bases from V and 1 base from J, with 7 bases in between. CDR3 bases: TGCAGCGTTGTTTCACTTAACTATGGCTACACCTTC. It yields the protein CSVVSLNYGYTF.

The rearrangement joins TRBV14 to TRBJ2-1, with D tentatively TRBD1 or TRBD2 (5 bases each). Trimming took 1 base from V and 6 from J, leaving 10 bases between them. This CDR3 region has 14 residues. Germline V gene data show CDR1 as SGHDN and CDR2 as FVKESK. CDR3 in DNA: TGTGCCAGCAGCCAAGGGGGGACGGTCAATGAGCAGTTCTTC. As protein: CASSQGGTVNEQFF.